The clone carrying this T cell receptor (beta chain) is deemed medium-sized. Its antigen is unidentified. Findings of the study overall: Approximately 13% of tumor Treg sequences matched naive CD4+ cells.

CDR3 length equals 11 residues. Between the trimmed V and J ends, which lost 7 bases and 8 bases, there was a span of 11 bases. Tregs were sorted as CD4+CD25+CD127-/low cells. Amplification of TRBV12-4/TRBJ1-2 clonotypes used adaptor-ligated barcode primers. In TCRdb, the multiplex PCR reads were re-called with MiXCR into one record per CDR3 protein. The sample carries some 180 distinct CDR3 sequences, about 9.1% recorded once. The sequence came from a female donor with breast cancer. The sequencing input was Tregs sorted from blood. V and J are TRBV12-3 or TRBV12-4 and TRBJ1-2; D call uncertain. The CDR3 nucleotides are TGTGCCAGCAAAGAGGGCCAGGGCTACACCTTC. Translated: CASKEGQGYTF.